The 11 T cell receptor beta chains below were found in one sample sequenced in a study of T cell repertoires in cytomegalovirus infection. From the reads, TCRdb called clonotypes with MiXCR, one entry per CDR3 protein. The table includes around 530,000 distinct CDR3 sequences, about 15% detected once. Material: CD8+ T cells from PBMCs. These receptor sequences come from a human donor in good health (CMV status not recorded). Some clones in this sample may be carry-over from other donors' samples.

This clonotype was detected many times. This chain joins TRBV5-6 and TRBJ2-3, with D maybe TRBD2 (6 bases). The CDR3 has 16 amino acids. V was shortened by 2 bases and J by 1 base, with 14 bases between the two germline ends. Germline values: CDR1 SGHDT, CDR2 YYEEEE. The CDR3 DNA reads TGTGCCAGCAGCTTAGGAGGGAATTGGGGCACAGATACGCAGTATTTT. It yields the protein CASSLGGNWGTDTQYF.

V and J are TRBV5-4 and TRBJ1-1; maybe TRBD1 (5 bases). CDR3 size: 16 residues. CDR1 SGHNT and CDR2 YYREEE come from the germline V gene (reference sequence). Trimming shortened V by 4 bases and J by 0 bases, and 16 bases separated the two germline ends. CDR3 nucleotide sequence: TGTGCCAGCAGCCTGAGTAGGGGCGGTATGAACACTGAAGCTTTCTTT. Residues: CASSLSRGGMNTEAFF.

This clonotype has at least ten counts. The chain combines TRBV12-3 or TRBV12-4 with TRBJ2-1; D possibly corresponds to TRBD1 (5 bases). The ends were cut back, 7 bases at V and 4 bases at J, with 8 bases in the middle. This CDR3 has 12 amino acids. This CDR3 is CASKDSYNEQFF. CDR3 nucleotide sequence: TGTGCCAGCAAAGACAGTTACAATGAGCAGTTCTTC.

This clonotype was detected many times. V gene TRBV6-2 or TRBV6-3 combines with J gene TRBJ2-1; TRBD2 might be the D (6 bases). The V end lost 2 bases, the J end lost 4 bases, and 12 bases lay between the germline ends. Germline CDR1 is MNHEY and CDR2 is SVGEGT. The CDR3 has 15 residues. The CDR3 coding sequence is TGTGCCAGCAGTTACCAGTCTAGCGTATACAATGAGCAGTTCTTC. Translated: CASSYQSSVYNEQFF.

This clonotype has more than one count but fewer than ten. The V and J genes are TRBV5-6 and TRBJ2-3, with a possible D match to TRBD2 (6 bases). This CDR3 has 15 residues. CDR1 is SGHDT and CDR2 is YYEEEE in the germline V gene. Trimming left V 3 bases short and J 7 bases short, with 18 bases between. CDR3 coding DNA: TGTGCCAGCAGCTGGGAGGTGGAGGCTATGTATACGCAGTATTTT. Its protein is CASSWEVEAMYTQYF.

The table lists this clonotype with a few counts. The J gene is TRBJ2-1, the V gene TRBV27; 12 bases agree with TRBD2. Germline CDR1 and CDR2: MNHEY and SMNVEV (reference sequence). V shed 7 bases, J shed 8 bases, and the junction held 21 bases outside the gene matches. CDR3 length: 19 amino acids. CDR3 residues: CASTPENPTSGRLGDEQFF. The CDR3 DNA reads TGTGCCAGCACCCCTGAAAACCCGACTAGCGGGAGACTAGGGGATGAGCAGTTCTTC.

This clonotype was seen repeatedly, ten times or more. J is TRBJ2-5 and V is TRBV7-6; D may be TRBD1 (6 bases). This CDR3 contains 15 residues. Trimming cost V 4 bases and J 2 bases, with 14 bases left between them. CDR1 and CDR2 from the germline V gene are SGHVS and FNYEAQ. The DNA for the CDR3 is TGTGCCAGCAGCTCTTTCGCGGACAGACAAGAGACCCAGTACTTC. This sequence encodes CASSSFADRQETQYF. Variable domain in full (rest from reference TRBV7-6 and TRBJ2-5): GAGVSQSPRYKVTKRGQDVALRCDPISGHVSLYWYRQALGQGPEFLTYFNYEAQQDKSGLPNDRFSAERPEGSISTLTIQRTEQRDSAMYRCASSSFADRQETQYFGPGTRLLVL.

In its sample, this clonotype was seen many times. This rearrangement joins TRBV7-9 to TRBJ1-4; D ambiguous. CDR1 is SEHNR and CDR2 is FQNEAQ in the germline V gene (reference sequence). V shed 8 bases and J shed 0 bases, with 4 bases lying between them. This CDR3 spans 12 amino acids. The CDR3, as DNA: TGTGCCAGCGGAGCAACTAATGAAAAACTGTTTTTT. Translated: CASGATNEKLFF.

As DNA, the CDR3 is TGTGCCAGCAGATCCGAGGGGAACACTGAAGCTTTCTTT. It is translated as CASRSEGNTEAFF. The chain carries TRBV6-5 and TRBJ1-1, with D hard to call. This CDR3 is 13 amino acids long. Per germline, CDR1 MNHEY and CDR2 SVGAGI. Trimming removed 6 bases from V and 1 base from J, with 9 bases in between.

This clonotype has a handful of counts. A far larger clone is only one base removed, so a read error is likely. This chain joins TRBV7-9 and TRBJ2-7, with no clear D. CDR1 is SEHNR, CDR2 FQNEAQ, per germline (reference sequence). The V end lost 5 bases, the J end lost 3 bases, and 5 bases lay between the germline ends. This CDR3 contains 11 residues. As DNA, the CDR3 is TGTGCCAGCAGCGTAGACTACGAGCAGTACTTC. Protein sequence: CASSVDYEQYF.

The chain employs TRBV6-5 and TRBJ2-7, with TRBD2 matching 9 bases. This CDR3 contains 14 residues. The V gene's germline CDR1 is MNHEY and CDR2 SVGAGI. The V and J ends lost 2 bases and 3 bases, in that order; junction bases with no gene match: 2. The CDR3 is CASSYAGGDYEQYF. For the CDR3, the DNA is TGTGCCAGCAGTTACGCGGGGGGGGACTACGAGCAGTACTTC.